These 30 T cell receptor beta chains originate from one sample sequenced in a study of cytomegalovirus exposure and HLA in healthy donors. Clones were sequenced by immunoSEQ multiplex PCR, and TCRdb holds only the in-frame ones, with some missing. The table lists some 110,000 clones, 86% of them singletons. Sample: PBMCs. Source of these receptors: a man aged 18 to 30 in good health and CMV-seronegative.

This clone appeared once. As DNA, the CDR3 is TGTGCCAGCAGTTTGGGGGACAGGGTTCATGGCTACACCTTC. This codes for CASSLGDRVHGYTF. V and J are TRBV28 and TRBJ1-2; 9 nucleotides line up with TRBD1. The germline gives CDR1 MDHEN, CDR2 SYDVKM. This CDR3 is built from 14 residues. Germline trimming cut 3 bases from V and 6 bases from J; bases unmatched to any gene: 5.

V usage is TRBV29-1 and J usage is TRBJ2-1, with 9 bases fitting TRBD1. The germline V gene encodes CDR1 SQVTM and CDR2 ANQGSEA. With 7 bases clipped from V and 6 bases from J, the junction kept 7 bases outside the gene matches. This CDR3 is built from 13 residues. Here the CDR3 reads CSAGQGSGNEQFF. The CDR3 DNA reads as TGCAGCGCTGGACAGGGGTCTGGCAATGAGCAGTTCTTC.

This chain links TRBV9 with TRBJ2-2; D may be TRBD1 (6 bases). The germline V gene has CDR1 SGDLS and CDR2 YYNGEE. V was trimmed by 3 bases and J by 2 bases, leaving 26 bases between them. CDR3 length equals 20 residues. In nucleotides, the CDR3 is TGTGCCAGCAGCGCAGCCGAGACCCGGTATGGACAGAGAAACACCGGGGAGCTGTTTTTT. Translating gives CASSAAETRYGQRNTGELFF.

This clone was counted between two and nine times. CDR3 sequence: CAWTGIQGLGEQYF. The CDR3 DNA follows: TGTGCCTGGACCGGAATCCAGGGGCTGGGGGAGCAGTACTTC. The rearrangement joins TRBV30 to TRBJ2-7, with D tentatively TRBD1 (6 bases). Per germline, CDR1 GTSNPN and CDR2 SVGIG (reference sequence). This CDR3 spans 14 amino acids. Between the trimmed V and J ends, which lost 4 bases and 7 bases, there was a span of 20 bases.

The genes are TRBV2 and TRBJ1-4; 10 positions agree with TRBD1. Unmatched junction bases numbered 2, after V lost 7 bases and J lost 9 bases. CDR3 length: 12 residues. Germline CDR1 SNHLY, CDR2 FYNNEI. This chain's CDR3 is CASMDRGKKLFF. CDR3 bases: TGTGCCAGCATGGACAGGGGGAAAAAACTGTTTTTT.

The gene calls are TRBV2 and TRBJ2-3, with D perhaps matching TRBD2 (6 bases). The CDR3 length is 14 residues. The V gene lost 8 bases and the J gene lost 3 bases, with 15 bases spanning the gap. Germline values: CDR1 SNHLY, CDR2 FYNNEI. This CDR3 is CASVEGTGTDTQYF. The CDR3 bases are TGTGCCAGCGTGGAGGGCACGGGGACAGATACGCAGTATTTT.

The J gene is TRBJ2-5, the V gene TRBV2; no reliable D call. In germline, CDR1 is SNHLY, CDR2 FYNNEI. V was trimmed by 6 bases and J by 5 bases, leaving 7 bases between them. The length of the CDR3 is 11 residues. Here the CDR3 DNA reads TGTGCCAGCAGGTTCGTGGAGACCCAGTACTTC. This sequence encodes CASRFVETQYF.

The CDR3 bases are TGTGCCAGCTGTACGGGGTTCGATGAAAAACTGTTTTTT. Amino acid sequence: CASCTGFDEKLFF. The chain uses TRBV2 and TRBJ1-4; no definite D call. There are 13 residues in the CDR3. Trimming cost V 8 bases and J 6 bases, with 13 bases left between them. Germline CDR1 is SNHLY and CDR2 is FYNNEI. Drawing the rest from reference TRBV2 and TRBJ1-4, the complete variable domain is EPEVTQTPSHQVTQMGQEVILRCVPISNHLYFYWYRQILGQKVEFLVSFYNNEISEKSEIFDDQFSVERPDGSNFTLKIRSTKLEDSAMYFCASCTGFDEKLFFGSGTQLSVL.

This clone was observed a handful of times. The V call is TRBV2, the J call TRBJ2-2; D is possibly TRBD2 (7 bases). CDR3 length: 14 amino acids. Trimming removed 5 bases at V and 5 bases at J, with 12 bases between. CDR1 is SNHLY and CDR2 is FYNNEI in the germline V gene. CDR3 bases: TGTGCCAGCAGTTACGGGGGGCGGACCGGGGAGCTGTTTTTT. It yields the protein CASSYGGRTGELFF.

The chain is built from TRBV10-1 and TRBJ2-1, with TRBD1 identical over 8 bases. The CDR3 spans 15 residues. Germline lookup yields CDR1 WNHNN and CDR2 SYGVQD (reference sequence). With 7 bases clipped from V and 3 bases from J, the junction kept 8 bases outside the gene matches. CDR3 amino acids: CASILQGAFYNEQFF. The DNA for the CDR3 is TGCGCCAGCATACTCCAGGGGGCCTTCTACAATGAGCAGTTCTTC.

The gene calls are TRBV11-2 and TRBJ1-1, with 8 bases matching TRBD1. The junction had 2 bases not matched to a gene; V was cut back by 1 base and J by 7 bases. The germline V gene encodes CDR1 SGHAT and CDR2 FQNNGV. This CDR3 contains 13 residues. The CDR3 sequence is CASSLGTGLEAFF. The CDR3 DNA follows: TGTGCCAGCAGCTTAGGGACAGGGCTTGAAGCTTTCTTT.

The CDR3 region has the DNA TGTGCCAGTAGGCCTCCCAGGGATGGAAACGCTGAAGCTTTCTTT. Encoded protein: CASRPPRDGNAEAFF. The J gene is TRBJ1-1, the V gene TRBV19, with D perhaps TRBD1 (5 bases). The germline V and J ends were trimmed by 6 bases and 6 bases, with 20 bases remaining between them. CDR3 length: 15 amino acids. Germline-derived CDR1 and CDR2 are LNHDA and SQIVND (reference sequence).

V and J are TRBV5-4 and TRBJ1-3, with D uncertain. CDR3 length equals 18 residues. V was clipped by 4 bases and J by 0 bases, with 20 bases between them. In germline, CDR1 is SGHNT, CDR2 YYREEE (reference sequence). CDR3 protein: CASSHRKTGLVSGNTIYF. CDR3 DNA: TGTGCCAGCAGCCACCGAAAGACCGGACTGGTCTCTGGAAACACCATATATTTT.

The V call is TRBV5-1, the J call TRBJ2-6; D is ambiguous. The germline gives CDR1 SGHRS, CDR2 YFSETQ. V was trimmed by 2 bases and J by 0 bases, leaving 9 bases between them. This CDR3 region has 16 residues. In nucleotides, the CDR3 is TGCGCCAGCAGCTTTATTACGAGCTCTGGGGCCAACGTCCTGACTTTC. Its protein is CASSFITSSGANVLTF.

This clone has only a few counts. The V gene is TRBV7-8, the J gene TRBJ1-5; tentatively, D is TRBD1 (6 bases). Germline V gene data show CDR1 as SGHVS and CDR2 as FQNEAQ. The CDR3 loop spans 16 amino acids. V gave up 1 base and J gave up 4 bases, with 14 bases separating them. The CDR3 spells CASSLGLRGGNQPQHF. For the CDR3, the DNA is TGTGCCAGCAGCTTAGGGCTCAGGGGTGGTAATCAGCCCCAGCATTTT.

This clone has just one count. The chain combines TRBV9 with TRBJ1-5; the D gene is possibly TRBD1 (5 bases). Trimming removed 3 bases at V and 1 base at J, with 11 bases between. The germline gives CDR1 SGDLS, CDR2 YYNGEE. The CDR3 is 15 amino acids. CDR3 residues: CASSETGGSNQPQHF. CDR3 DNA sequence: TGTGCCAGCAGCGAGACGGGGGGGAGCAATCAGCCCCAGCATTTT.

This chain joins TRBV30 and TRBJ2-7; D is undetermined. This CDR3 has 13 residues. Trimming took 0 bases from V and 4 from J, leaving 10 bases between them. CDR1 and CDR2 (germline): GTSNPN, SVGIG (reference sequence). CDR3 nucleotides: TGTGCCTGGAGTGTAGGTGTAGCATACGAGCAGTACTTC. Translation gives CAWSVGVAYEQYF.

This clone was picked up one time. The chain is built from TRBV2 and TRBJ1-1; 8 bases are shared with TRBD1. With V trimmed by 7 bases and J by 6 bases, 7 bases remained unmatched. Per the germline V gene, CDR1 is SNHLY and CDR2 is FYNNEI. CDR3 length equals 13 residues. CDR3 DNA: TGTGCCAGCACTTATACAGGGGGGGCTGAAGCTTTCTTT. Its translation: CASTYTGGAEAFF.

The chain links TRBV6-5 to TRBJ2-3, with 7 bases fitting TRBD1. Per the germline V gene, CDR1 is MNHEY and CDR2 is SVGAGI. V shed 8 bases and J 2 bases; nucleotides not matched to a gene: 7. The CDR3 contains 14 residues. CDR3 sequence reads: CASRDRPVTDTQYF. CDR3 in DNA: TGTGCCAGCCGGGACAGACCCGTCACAGATACGCAGTATTTT.

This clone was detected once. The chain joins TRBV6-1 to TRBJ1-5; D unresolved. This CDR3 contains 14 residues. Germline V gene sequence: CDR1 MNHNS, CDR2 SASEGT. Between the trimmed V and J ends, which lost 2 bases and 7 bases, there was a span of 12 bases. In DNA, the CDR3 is TGTGCCAGCAGTGAAAGCGACCGCCGGCAGCCCCAGCATTTT. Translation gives CASSESDRRQPQHF.

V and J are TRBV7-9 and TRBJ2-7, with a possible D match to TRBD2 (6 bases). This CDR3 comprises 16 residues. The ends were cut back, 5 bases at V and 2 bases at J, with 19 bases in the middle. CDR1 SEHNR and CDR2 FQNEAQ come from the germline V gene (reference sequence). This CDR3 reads CASSTHLTGTPYEQYF. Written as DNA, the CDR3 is TGTGCCAGCAGCACCCATCTGACGGGGACTCCCTACGAGCAGTACTTC.

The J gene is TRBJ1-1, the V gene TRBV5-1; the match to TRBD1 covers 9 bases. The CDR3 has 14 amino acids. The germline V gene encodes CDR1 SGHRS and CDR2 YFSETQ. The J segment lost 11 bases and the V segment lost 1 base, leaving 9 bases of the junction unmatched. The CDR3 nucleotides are TGCGCCAGCAGCTTGACGGGGACAGGGTCTTGGGCTTTCTTT. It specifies CASSLTGTGSWAFF.

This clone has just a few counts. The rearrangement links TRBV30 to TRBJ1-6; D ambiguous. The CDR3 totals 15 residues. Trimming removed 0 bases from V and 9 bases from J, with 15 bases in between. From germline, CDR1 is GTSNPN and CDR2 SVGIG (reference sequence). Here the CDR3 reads CAWSVGGVASSPLHF. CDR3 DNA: TGTGCCTGGAGTGTAGGCGGTGTGGCGAGTTCACCCCTCCACTTT.

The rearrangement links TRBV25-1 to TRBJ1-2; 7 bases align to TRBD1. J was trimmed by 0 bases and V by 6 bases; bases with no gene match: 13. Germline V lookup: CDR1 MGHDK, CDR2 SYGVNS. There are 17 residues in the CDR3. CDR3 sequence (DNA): TGTGCCAGCAGGCCCCTCGGGACAGAGCAAGCTAACTATGGCTACACCTTC. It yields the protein CASRPLGTEQANYGYTF.

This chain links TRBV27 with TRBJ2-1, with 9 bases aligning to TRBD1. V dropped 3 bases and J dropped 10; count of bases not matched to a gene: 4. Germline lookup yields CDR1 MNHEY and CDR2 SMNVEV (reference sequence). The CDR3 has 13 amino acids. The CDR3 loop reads CASSFGQGREQFF. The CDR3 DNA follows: TGTGCCAGCAGTTTCGGACAGGGGAGAGAGCAGTTCTTC.

CDR3 nucleotides: TGCGCCAGCAGCTTGGGAACTAGCGGTGACAATGAGCAGTTCTTC. It encodes CASSLGTSGDNEQFF. The chain is built from TRBV5-1 and TRBJ2-1, with 8 bases fitting TRBD2. Germline trimming cut 0 bases from V and 5 bases from J; bases unmatched to any gene: 4. From germline, CDR1 is SGHRS and CDR2 YFSETQ. The CDR3 is 15 residues long.

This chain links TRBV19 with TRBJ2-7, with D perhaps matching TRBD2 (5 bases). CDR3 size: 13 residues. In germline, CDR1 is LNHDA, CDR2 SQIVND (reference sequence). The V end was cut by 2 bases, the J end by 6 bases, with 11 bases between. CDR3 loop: CASSISGNGEQYF. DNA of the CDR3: TGTGCCAGTAGTATATCCGGGAATGGCGAGCAGTACTTC.

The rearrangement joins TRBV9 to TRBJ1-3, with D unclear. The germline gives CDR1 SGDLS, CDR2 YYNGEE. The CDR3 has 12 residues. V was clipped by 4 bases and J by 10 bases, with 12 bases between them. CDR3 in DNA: TGTGCCAGCAGCTCCCCCGTTCGGACCATATATTTT. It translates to CASSSPVRTIYF.

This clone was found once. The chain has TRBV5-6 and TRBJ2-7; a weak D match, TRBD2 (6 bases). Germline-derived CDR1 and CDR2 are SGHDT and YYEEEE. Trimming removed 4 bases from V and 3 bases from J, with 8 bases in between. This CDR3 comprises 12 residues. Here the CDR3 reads CASSGGNYEQYF. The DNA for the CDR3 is TGTGCCAGCAGCGGGGGGAACTACGAGCAGTACTTC.

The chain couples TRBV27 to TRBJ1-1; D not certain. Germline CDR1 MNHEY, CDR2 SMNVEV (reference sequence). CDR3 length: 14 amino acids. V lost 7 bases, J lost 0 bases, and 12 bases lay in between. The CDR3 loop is CASNAGTLNTEAFF. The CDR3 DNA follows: TGTGCCAGCAACGCGGGTACCTTGAACACTGAAGCTTTCTTT.